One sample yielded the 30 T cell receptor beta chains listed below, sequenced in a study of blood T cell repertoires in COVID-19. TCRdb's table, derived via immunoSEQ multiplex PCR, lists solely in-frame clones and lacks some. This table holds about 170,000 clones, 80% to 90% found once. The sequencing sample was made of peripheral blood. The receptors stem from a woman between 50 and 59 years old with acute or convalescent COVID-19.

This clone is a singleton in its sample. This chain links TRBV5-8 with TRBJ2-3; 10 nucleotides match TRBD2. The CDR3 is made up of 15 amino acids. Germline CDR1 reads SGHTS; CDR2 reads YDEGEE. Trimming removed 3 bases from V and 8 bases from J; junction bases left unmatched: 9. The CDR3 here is CASSWGLAGAGTQYF. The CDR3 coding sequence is TGTGCCAGCAGCTGGGGTCTAGCGGGAGCTGGTACGCAGTATTTT.

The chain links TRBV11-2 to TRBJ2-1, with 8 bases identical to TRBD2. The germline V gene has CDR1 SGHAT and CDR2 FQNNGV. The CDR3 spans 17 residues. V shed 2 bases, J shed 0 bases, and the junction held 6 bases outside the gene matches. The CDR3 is CASSLLETSASYNEQFF. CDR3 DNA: TGTGCCAGCAGCTTATTGGAGACTAGCGCCTCCTACAATGAGCAGTTCTTC.

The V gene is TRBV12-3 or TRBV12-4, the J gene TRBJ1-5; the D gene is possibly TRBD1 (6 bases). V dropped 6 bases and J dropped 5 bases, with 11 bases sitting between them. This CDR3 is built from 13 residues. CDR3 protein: CASSYRDDQPQHF. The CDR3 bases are TGTGCCAGCAGCTACAGGGACGATCAGCCCCAGCATTTT.

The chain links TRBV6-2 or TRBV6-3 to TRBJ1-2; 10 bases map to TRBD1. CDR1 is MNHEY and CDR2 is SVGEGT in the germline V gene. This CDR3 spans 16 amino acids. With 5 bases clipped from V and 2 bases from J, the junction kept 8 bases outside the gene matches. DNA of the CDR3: TGTGCCAGCAGTCCCTTGGGGACAGGGGTCAACTATGGCTACACCTTC. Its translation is CASSPLGTGVNYGYTF.

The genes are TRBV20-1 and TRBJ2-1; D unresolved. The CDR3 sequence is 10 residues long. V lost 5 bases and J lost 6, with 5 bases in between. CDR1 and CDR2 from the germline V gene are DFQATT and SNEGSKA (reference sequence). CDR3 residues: CSALFNEQFF. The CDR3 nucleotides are TGCAGTGCTCTATTCAATGAGCAGTTCTTC.

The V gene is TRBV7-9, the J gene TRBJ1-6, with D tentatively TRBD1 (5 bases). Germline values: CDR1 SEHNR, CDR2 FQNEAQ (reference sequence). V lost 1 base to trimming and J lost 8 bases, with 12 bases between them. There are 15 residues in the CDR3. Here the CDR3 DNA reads TGTGCCAGCAGCTTAGGCAGGGCCGGGTATTCACCCCTCCACTTT. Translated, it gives CASSLGRAGYSPLHF.

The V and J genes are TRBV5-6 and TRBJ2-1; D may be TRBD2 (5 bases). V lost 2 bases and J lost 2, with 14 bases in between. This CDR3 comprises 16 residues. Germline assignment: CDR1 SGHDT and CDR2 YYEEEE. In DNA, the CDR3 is TGTGCCAGCAGCTTCCGAGTAGCGCCGACCTACAATGAGCAGTTCTTC. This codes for CASSFRVAPTYNEQFF.

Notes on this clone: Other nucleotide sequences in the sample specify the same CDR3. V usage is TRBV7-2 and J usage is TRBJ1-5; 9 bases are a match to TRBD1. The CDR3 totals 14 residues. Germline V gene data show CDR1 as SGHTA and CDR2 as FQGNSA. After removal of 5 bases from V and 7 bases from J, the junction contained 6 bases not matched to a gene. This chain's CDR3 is CASSPWTGDQPQHF. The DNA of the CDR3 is TGTGCCAGCAGCCCCTGGACAGGGGACCAGCCCCAGCATTTT. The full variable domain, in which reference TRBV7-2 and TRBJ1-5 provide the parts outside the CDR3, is GAGVSQSPSNKVTEKGKDVELRCDPISGHTALYWYRQSLGQGLEFLIYFQGNSAPDKSGLPSDRFSAERTGGSVSTLTIQRTQQEDSAVYLCASSPWTGDQPQHFGDGTRLSIL.

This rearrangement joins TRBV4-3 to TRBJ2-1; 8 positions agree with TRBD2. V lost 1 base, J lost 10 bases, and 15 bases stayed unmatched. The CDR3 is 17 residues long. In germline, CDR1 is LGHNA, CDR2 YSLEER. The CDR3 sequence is CASSQGQERGILSEQFF. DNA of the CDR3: TGCGCCAGCAGCCAAGGACAGGAGCGGGGGATCCTTTCGGAGCAGTTCTTC.

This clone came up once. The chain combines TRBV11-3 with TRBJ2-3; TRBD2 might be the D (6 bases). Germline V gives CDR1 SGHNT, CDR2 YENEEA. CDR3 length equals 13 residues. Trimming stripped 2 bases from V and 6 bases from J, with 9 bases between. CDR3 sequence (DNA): TGTGCCAGCAGCTTACTAGCGAGCGATACGCAGTATTTT. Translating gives CASSLLASDTQYF.

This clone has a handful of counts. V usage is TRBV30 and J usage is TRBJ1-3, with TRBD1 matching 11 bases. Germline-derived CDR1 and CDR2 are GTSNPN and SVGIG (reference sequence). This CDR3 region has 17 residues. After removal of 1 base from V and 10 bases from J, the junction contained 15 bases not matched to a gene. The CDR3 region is CAWSESWTGGLFGTIYF. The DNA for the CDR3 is TGTGCCTGGAGTGAATCCTGGACAGGGGGCCTGTTTGGTACCATATATTTT.

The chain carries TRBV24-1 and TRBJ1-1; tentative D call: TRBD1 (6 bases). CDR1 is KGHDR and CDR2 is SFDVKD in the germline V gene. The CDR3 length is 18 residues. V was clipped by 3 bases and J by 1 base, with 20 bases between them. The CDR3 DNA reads TGTGCCACCAGTGATGATTCGAAGGACAGAAGAGCGAACACTGAAGCTTTCTTT. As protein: CATSDDSKDRRANTEAFF.

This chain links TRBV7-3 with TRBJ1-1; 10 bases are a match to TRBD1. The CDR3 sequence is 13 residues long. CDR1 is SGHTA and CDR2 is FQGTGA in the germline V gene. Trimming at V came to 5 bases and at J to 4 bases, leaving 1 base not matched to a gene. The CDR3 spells CASSRDRGTEAFF. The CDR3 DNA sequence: TGTGCCAGCAGCAGGGACAGGGGCACTGAAGCTTTCTTT.

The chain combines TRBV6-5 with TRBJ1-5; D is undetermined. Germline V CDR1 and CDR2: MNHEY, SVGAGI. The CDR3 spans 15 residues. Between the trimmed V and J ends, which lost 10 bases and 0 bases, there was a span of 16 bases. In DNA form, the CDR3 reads TGTGCCACCAACGGGGAGGATAATAGCAATCAGCCCCAGCATTTT. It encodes CATNGEDNSNQPQHF.

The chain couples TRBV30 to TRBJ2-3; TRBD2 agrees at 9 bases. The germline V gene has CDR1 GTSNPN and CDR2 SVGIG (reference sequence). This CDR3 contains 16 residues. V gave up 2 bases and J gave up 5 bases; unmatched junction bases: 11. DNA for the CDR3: TGTGCCTGGAGTCTCGGGGGTAGCGGGGGCGGAGATACGCAGTATTTT. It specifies CAWSLGGSGGGDTQYF.

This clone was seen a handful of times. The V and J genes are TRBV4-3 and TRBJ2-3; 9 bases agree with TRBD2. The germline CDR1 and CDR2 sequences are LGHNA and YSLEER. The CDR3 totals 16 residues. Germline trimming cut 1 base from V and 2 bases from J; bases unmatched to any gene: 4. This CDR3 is CASSQGASGVTDTQYF. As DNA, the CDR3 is TGCGCCAGCAGCCAAGGGGCTAGCGGGGTCACAGATACGCAGTATTTT.

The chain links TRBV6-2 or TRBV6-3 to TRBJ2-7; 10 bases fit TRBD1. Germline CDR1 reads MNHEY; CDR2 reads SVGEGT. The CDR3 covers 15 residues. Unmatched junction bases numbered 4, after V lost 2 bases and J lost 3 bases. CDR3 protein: CASSYEDRGDYEQYF. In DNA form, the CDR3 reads TGTGCCAGCAGTTACGAGGACAGGGGGGACTACGAGCAGTACTTC.

The CDR3 loop is CASSAAASEYEQYF. In nucleotides, the CDR3 is TGTGCCAGCAGTGCGGCGGCCTCTGAATACGAGCAGTACTTC. V and J are TRBV2 and TRBJ2-7; D remains unclear. From germline, CDR1 is SNHLY and CDR2 FYNNEI. This CDR3 is 14 amino acids long. Deletions cut 4 bases from V and 4 bases from J, with 14 bases between.

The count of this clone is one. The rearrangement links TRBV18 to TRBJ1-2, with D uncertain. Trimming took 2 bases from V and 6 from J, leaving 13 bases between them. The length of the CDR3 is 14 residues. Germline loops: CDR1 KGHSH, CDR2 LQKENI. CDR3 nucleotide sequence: TGTGCCAGCTCACCAGGACTGGAAAACGATGGCTACACCTTC. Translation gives CASSPGLENDGYTF. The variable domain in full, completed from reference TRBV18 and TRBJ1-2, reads NAGVMQNPRHLVRRRGQEARLRCSPMKGHSHVYWYRQLPEEGLKFMVYLQKENIIDESGMPKERFSAEFPKEGPSILRIQQVVRGDSAAYFCASSPGLENDGYTFGSGTRLTVV.

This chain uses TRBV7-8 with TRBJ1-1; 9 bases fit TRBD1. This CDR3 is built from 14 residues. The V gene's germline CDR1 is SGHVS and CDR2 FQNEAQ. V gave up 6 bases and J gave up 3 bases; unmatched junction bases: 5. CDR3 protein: CASRDRGSYTEAFF. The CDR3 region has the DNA TGTGCCAGCAGGGACAGGGGTAGTTACACTGAAGCTTTCTTT.

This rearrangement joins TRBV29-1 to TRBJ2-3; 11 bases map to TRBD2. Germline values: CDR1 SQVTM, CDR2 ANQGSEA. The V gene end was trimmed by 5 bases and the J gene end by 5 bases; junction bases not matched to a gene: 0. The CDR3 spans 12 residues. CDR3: CSVLAGGDTQYF. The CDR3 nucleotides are TGCAGCGTTCTAGCGGGAGGAGATACGCAGTATTTT.

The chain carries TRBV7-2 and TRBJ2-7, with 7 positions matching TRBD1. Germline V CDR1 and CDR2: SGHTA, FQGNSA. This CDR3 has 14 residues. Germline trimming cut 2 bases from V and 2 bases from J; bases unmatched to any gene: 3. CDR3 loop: CASSLNTGAYEQYF. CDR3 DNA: TGTGCCAGCAGCTTAAATACAGGGGCCTACGAGCAGTACTTC.

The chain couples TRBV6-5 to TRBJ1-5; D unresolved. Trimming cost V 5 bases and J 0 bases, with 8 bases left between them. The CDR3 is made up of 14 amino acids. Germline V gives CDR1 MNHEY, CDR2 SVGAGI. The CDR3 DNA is TGTGCCAGCAGTCACGGGATTAGCAATCAGCCCCAGCATTTT. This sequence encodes CASSHGISNQPQHF.

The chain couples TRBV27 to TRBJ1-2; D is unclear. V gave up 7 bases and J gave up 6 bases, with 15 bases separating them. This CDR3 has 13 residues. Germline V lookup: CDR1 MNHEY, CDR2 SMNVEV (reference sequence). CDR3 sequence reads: CASKLAGDHGYTF. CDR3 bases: TGTGCCAGCAAGCTCGCCGGAGATCATGGCTACACCTTC.

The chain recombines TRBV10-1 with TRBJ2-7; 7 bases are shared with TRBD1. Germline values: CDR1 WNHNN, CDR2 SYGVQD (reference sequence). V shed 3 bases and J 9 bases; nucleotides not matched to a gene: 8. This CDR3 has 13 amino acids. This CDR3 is CASSETPDRAQYF. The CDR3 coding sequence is TGCGCCAGCAGTGAAACCCCCGACAGGGCGCAGTACTTC.

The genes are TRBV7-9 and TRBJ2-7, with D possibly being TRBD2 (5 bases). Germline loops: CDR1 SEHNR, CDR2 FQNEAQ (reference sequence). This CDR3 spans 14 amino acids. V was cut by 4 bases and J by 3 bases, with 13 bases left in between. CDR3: CASSSLAGDYEQYF. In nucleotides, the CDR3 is TGTGCCAGCAGCTCCCTGGCCGGGGACTACGAGCAGTACTTC.

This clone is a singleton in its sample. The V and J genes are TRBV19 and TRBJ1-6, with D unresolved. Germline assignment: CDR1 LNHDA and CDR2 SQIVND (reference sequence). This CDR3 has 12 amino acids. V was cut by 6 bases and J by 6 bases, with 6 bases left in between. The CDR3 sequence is CASRQANSPLHF. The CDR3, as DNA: TGTGCCAGTAGGCAGGCTAATTCACCCCTCCACTTT.

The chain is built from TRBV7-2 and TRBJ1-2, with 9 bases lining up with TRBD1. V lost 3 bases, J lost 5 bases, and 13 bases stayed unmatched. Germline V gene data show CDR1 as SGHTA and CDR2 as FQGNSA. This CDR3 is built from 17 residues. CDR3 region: CASSLNSGTGIRYGYTF. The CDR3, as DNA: TGTGCCAGCAGCTTGAATTCCGGGACAGGGATTCGGTATGGCTACACCTTC. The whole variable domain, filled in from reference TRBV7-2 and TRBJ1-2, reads GAGVSQSPSNKVTEKGKDVELRCDPISGHTALYWYRQSLGQGLEFLIYFQGNSAPDKSGLPSDRFSAERTGGSVSTLTIQRTQQEDSAVYLCASSLNSGTGIRYGYTFGSGTRLTVV.

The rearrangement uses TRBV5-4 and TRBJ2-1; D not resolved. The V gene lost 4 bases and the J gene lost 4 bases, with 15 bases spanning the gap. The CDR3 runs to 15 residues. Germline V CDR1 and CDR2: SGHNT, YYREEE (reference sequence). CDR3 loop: CASSVDTNKYNEQFF. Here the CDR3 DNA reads TGTGCCAGCAGCGTCGACACCAACAAATACAATGAGCAGTTCTTC. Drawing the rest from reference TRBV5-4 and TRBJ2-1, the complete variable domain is ETGVTQSPTHLIKTRGQQVTLRCSSQSGHNTVSWYQQALGQGPQFIFQYYREEENGRGNFPPRFSGLQFPNYSSELNVNALELDDSALYLCASSVDTNKYNEQFFGPGTRLTVL.

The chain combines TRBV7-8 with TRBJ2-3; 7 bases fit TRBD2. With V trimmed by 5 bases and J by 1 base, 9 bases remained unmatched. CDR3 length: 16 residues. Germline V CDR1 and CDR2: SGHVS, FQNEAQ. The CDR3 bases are TGTGCCAGCAGCGCCCGACTAGCTTTGGGCACAGATACGCAGTATTTT. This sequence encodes CASSARLALGTDTQYF. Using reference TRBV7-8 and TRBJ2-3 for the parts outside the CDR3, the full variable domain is GAGVSQSPRYKVAKRGQDVALRCDPISGHVSLFWYQQALGQGPEFLTYFQNEAQLDKSGLPSDRFFAERPEGSVSTLKIQRTQQEDSAVYLCASSARLALGTDTQYFGPGTRLTVL.